This T cell receptor (beta chain) was captured by sequencing in a study of technical replicates of blood from several donors (dated by TCRdb to about 2017). Including the terminal cysteine and phenylalanine, the CDR3 comprises 14 residues. Of the read, only the CDR3 DNA is kept; its 42 bases are in frame from base 1. The germline V gene sets CDR1 to SNHLY and CDR2 to FYNNEI. The germline V and J ends show losses of 8 bases and 5 bases respectively, and no gene match explains 6 bases of the junction. The protocol used for the library was the immunoSEQ multiplex PCR assay. The clones in this table, taken by TCRdb from immuneACCESS, are in-frame only. Not every clone is retained; where verified, under half of the shortfall comes from an unresolved V gene, and the cause of the rest is unknown. The sample data list 75,000 to 100,000 clones, and about 94% of these were observed just once. The top ten hold 0.38% of the sample.

Worth noting for this clone: The clone's antigen remains unknown. The input lacks base qualities; no much larger clone sits a single base away.

The receptor was isolated from a human donor in good health. Material: T cells isolated from PBMCs. The chain is encoded by TRBV2 joined to TRBJ1-4; the junction holds 9 bases that match TRBD1. DNA sequence: TGTGCCAGCGGGACAGGGCAAAGGAATGAAAAACTGTTTTTT. Translated, this gives CASGTGQRNEKLFF.